The entry below describes one TCR beta chain. Its antigen is not known. The entry originates in a study of PD-1 blockade in classical Hodgkin lymphoma. Study-wide context: Every 2 weeks, patients got 3 mg/kg intravenous nivolumab.

Germline CDR1 is SGHAT and CDR2 is FQNNGV. The CDR3 covers 15 residues. V lost 0 bases to trimming and J lost 4 bases; unmatched junction nucleotides: 1. Brentuximab vedotin exposure varied, and every patient relapsed after autologous stem cell transplantation. Study findings and constraints: Repertoires differed for reasons still undefined, possibly disease activity or prior therapy. Patients excluded were those beginning nivolumab under 1 year after ASCT. At baseline, newly diagnosed patients reportedly showed less TCR diversity than healthy donors.

Sequencing was performed with immunoSEQ multiplex PCR; in TCRdb, only in-frame clones are kept and a portion is missing. The sample shows some 93,000 clones, 80% to 95% of them seen only once. The chain recombines TRBV11-2 with TRBJ2-1; TRBD1 matches 9 bases. This clonotype originated in a human donor with classical Hodgkin lymphoma. Sequencing was performed on peripheral blood mononuclear cells (PBMCs), taken at baseline. CDR3 nucleotides: TGTGCCAGCAGCTTAGAGGGACAGGGTTACAATGAGCAGTTCTTC. It translates to CASSLEGQGYNEQFF.